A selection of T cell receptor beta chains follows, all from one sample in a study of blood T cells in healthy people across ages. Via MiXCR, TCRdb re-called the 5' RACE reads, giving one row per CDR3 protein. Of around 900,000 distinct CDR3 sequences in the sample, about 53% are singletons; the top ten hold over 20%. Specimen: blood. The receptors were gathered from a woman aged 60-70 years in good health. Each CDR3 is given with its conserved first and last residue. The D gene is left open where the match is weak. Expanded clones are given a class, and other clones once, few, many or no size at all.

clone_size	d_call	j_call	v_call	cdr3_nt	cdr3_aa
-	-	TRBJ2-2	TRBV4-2	TGTGCCAGCAGCCAAGGCCGGGAGTCCGGGGAGCTGTTTTTT	CASSQGRESGELFF
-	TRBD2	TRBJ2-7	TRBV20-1	TGCAGTACCTCAGCGGGGATAACCTCCTACGAGCAGTACTTC	CSTSAGITSYEQYF
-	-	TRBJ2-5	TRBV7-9	TGTGCCAGCAGCTTAGAGGTGGGAGTTGTAGAGACCCAGTACTTC	CASSLEVGVVETQYF
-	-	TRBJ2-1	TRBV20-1	TGCAGTGCTACACTACGACGAGACAATGAGCAGTTCTTC	CSATLRRDNEQFF
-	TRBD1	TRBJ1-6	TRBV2	TGTGCCAGCAGTGAGGGACAGATTTTTTCACCCCTCCACTTT	CASSEGQIFSPLHF
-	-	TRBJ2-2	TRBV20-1	TGCAGTGCTCGAGACCATGGAAGGGCTAACACCGGGGAGCTGTTTTTT	CSARDHGRANTGELFF
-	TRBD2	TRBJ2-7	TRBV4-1	TGCGCCAGCAGCCAGGCTAGCGGGAGGGTCACCTACGAGCAGTACTTC	CASSQASGRVTYEQYF
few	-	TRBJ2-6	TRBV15	TGTGCCACCAGCCGCGGGCCCTCTGGGGCCAACGTCCTGACTTTC	CATSRGPSGANVLTF
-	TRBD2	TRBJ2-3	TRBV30	TGTGCCTGGAACCCCCCCGGGACTAGCGGGAGGGCCTCAATAGATACGCAGTATTTT	CAWNPPGTSGRASIDTQYF
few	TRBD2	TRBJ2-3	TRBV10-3	TGTGCCATCAGTGAGTCCGGGACTAGCGGGACGAGCAGAGATACGCAGTATTTT	CAISESGTSGTSRDTQYF
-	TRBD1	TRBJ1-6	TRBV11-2	TGTGCCAGCACCCCTCGACAGGGGAATAATTCACCCCTCCACTTT	CASTPRQGNNSPLHF
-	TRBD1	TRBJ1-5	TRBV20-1	TGCAGTGCTAGACGGGACAGGCTCTTCAATCAGCCCCAGCATTTT	CSARRDRLFNQPQHF
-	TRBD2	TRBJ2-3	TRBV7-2	TGTGCCAGCAGCCTCGCTAGCGGCGGTTTAAATACGCAGTATTTT	CASSLASGGLNTQYF
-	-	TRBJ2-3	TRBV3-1	TGTGCCAGCAGCCACGGGGAAAGCACAGATACGCAGTATTTT	CASSHGESTDTQYF
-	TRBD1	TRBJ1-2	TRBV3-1	TGTGCCAGCAGCCACCTCCGGGACAGGGGGCAAAAGAACTATGGCTACACCTTC	CASSHLRDRGQKNYGYTF
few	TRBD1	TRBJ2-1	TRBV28	TGTGCCAGCAGTTTTACAGGGGGGGAGCAGTTCTTC	CASSFTGGEQFF
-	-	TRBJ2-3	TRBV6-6	TGTGCCAGCAGAGGGGTAGGGGAGGGGGCAGGTACGCAGTATTTT	CASRGVGEGAGTQYF
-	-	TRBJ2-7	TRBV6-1	TGTGCCAGCAGTGAATTTCAGGGTGTACCCTACGAGCAGTACTTC	CASSEFQGVPYEQYF